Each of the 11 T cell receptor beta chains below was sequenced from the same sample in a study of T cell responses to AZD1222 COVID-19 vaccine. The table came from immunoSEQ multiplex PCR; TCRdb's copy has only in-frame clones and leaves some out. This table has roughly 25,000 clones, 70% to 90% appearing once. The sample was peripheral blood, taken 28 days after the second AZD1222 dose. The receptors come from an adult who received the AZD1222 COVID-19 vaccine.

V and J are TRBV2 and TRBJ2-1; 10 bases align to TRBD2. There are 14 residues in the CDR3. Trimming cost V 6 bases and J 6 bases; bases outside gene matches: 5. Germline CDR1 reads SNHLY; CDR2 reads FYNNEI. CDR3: CASRPRLAGNEQFF. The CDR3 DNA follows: TGTGCCAGCAGGCCAAGACTAGCGGGCAATGAGCAGTTCTTC.

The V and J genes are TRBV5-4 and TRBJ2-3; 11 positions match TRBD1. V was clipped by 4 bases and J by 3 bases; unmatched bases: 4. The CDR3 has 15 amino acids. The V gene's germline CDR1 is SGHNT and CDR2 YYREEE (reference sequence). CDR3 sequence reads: CASSPDRGLTDTQYF. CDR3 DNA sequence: TGTGCCAGCAGCCCGGACAGGGGGCTGACAGATACGCAGTATTTT.

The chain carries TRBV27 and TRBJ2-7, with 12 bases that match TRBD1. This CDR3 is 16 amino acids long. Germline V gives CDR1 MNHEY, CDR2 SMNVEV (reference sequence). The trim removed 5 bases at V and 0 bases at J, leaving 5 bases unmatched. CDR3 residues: CASSEGTGGTSYEQYF. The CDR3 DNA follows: TGTGCCAGCAGTGAGGGGACAGGGGGCACCTCCTACGAGCAGTACTTC.

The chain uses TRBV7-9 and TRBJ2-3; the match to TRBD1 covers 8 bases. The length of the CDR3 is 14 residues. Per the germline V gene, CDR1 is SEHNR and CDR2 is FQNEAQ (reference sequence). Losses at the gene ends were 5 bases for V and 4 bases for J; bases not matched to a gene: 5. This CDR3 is CASSVGQGSDTQYF. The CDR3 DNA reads TGTGCCAGCAGCGTAGGACAGGGTTCAGATACGCAGTATTTT.

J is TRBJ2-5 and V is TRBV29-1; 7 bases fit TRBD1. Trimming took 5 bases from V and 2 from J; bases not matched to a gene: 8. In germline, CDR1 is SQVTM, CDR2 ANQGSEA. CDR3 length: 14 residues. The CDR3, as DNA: TGCAGCGTTCCCCCGACAGGGAATCAAGAGACCCAGTACTTC. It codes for CSVPPTGNQETQYF.

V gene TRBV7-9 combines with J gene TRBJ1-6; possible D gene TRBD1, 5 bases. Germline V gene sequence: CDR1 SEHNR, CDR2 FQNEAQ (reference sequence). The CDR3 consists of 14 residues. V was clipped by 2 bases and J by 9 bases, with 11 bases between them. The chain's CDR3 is CASSLFDGTSPLHF. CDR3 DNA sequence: TGTGCCAGCAGCTTATTCGACGGGACTTCACCCCTCCACTTT.

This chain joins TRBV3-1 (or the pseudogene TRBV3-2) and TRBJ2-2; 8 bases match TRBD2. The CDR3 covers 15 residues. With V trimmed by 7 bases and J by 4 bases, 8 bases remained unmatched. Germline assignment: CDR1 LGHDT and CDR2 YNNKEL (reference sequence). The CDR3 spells CASTGTRGGTGELFF. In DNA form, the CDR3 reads TGTGCCAGCACCGGGACTAGAGGTGGCACCGGGGAGCTGTTTTTT.

CDR3 sequence: CASSLGPPSGSTDTQYF. The CDR3 nucleotides are TGTGCCAGCAGCCTGGGCCCCCCCAGCGGAAGCACAGATACGCAGTATTTT. The chain has TRBV28 and TRBJ2-3; TRBD2 might be the D (5 bases). Trimming stripped 6 bases from V and 0 bases from J, with 19 bases between. The CDR3 extends over 17 amino acids. Germline values: CDR1 MDHEN, CDR2 SYDVKM.

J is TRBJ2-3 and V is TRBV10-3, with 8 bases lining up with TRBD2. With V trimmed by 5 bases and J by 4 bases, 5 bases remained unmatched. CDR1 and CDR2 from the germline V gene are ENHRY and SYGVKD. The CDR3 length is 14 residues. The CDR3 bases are TGTGCCATCAGTAACCCGGGGGGGGCAGATACGCAGTATTTT. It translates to CAISNPGGADTQYF.

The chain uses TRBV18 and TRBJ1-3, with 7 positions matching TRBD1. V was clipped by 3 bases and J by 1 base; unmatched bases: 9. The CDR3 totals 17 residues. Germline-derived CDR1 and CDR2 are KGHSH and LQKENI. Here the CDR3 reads CASSPRSVQGSGNTIYF. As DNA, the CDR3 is TGTGCCAGCTCACCGCGGTCCGTACAGGGGTCTGGAAACACCATATATTTT.

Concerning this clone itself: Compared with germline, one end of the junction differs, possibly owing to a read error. CDR3 sequence: CASTEWGIVGEETQYF. The CDR3 DNA reads as TGTGCCAGCACTGAATGGGGGATCGTCGGGGAAGAGACCCAGTACTTC. The rearrangement uses TRBV6-1 and TRBJ2-5; perhaps D is TRBD1 or TRBD2 (5 bases each). The CDR3 runs to 16 residues. The germline CDR1 and CDR2 sequences are MNHNS and SASEGT.